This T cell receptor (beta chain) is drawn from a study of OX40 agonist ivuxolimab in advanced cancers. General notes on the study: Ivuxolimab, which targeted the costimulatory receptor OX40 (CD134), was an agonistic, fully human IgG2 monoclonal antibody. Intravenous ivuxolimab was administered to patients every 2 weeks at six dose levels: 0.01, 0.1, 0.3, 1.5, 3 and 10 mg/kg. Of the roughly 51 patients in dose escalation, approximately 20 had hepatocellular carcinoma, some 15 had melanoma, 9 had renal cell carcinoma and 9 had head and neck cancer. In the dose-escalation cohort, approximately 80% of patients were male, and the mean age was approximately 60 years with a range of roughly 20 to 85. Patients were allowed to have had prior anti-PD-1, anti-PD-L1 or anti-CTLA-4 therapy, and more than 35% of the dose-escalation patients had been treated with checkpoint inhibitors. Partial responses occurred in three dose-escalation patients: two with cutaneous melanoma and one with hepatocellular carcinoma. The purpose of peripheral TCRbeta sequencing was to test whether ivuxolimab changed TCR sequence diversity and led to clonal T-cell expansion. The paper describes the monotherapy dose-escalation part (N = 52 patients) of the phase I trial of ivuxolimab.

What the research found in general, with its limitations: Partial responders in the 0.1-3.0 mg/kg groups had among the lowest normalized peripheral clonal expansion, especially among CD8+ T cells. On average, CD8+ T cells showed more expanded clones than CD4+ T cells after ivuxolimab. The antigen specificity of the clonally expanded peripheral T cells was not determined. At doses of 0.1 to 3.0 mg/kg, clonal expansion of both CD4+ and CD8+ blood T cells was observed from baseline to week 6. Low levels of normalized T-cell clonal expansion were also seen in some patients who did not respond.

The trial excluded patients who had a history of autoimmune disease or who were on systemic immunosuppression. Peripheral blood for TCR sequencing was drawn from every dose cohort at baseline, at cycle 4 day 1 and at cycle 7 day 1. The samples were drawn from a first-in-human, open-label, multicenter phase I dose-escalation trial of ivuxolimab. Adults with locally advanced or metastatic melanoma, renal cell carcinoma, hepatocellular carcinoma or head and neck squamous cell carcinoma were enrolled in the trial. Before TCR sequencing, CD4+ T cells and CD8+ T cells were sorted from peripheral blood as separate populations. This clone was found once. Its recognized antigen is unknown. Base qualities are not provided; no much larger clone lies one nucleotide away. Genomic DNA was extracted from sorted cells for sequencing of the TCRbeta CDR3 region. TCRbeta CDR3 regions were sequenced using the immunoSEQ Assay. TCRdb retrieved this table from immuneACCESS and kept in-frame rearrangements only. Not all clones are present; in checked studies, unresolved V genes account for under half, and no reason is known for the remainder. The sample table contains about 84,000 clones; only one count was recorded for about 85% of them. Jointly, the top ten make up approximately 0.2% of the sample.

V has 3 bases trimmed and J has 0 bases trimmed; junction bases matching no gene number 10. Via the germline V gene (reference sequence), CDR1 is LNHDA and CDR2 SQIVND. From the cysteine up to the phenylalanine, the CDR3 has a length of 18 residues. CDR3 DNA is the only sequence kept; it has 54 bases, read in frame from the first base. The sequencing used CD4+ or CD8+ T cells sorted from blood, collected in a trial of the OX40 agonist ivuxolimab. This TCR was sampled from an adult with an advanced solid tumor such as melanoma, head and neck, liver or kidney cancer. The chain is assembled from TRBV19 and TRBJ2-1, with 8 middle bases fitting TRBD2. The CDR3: CASSIGPSGLSSYNEQFF. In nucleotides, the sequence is TGTGCCAGTAGTATCGGGCCTAGCGGGCTGAGCTCCTACAATGAGCAGTTCTTC.